A selection of T cell receptor beta chains follows, all from one sample in a study of breast tumors, draining lymph nodes, adjacent tissues. In TCRdb, the multiplex PCR reads were re-called with MiXCR into one record per CDR3 protein. Of about 150,000 distinct CDR3 sequences in the sample, 32% were seen once. Material for sequencing was axillary lymph node tissue. Receptor source: a female donor with breast cancer. Some clones in this sample may be carry-over from other donors' samples. The CDR3 runs from the conserved cysteine through the conserved F or W. Fields, in order: V gene, D gene, J gene, clone size, CDR3 length, CDR3 DNA, CDR3 protein. The D gene is left open where the match is weak. Size is stated for part of the rows, as once, few or many counts, or as a class when the clone is expanded.

TRBV12-3/TRBV12-4	.	TRBJ1-5	many	17	TGTGCCAGCAGTTTATCCCGAGGTGGTCCTGTCCAGCAGCCCCAGCATTTT	CASSLSRGGPVQQPQHF
TRBV20-1	.	TRBJ1-4	.	12	TGCGGTGCGGAGCCAGAGAATGAAAAACTGTTTTTT	CGAEPENEKLFF
TRBV2	.	TRBJ1-2	many	15	TGTGCCAGCAGTGAAGCCCTCCGCCAGGGAAATGGCTACACCTTC	CASSEALRQGNGYTF
TRBV18	.	TRBJ1-2	many	15	TGTGCCAGCTCACCACTAGGTCAAGGGGATCGTGGCTACACCTTC	CASSPLGQGDRGYTF
TRBV6-1	.	TRBJ1-5	many	17	TGTGCCAGCAGTGAAGCCGGATATTATTATAGCAATCAGCCCCAGCATTTT	CASSEAGYYYSNQPQHF
TRBV19	TRBD1	TRBJ1-2	.	12	TGTGCCACGAAAACGACAGGGTTCGGCTACACCTTC	CATKTTGFGYTF
TRBV7-2	.	TRBJ2-2	.	14	TGTGCCAGCAGCCCGGGGACGGTGTCCGGGGAGCTGTTTTTT	CASSPGTVSGELFF
TRBV11-2	.	TRBJ2-4	few	16	TGTGCCAGCAGACAAGTGGGGTGGGAAACCAAAAACATTCAGTACTTC	CASRQVGWETKNIQYF
TRBV12-3/TRBV12-4	.	TRBJ2-7	few	14	TGTGCCAGCAGTCCCCGGGACGCCTCCTACGAGCAGTACTTC	CASSPRDASYEQYF
TRBV6-6	.	TRBJ2-1	many	13	TGTGCCAGCAGTCTCCTGGACAGCAATGAGCAGTTCTTC	CASSLLDSNEQFF
TRBV2	.	TRBJ1-4	many	11	TGTGCCAGCAGGAGTTTTGAAAAACTGTTTTTT	CASRSFEKLFF
TRBV30	TRBD1	TRBJ1-6	many	17	TGTGCCTGGAGTCCCATCGGGACAGGAGGATATAATTCACCCCTCCACTTT	CAWSPIGTGGYNSPLHF
TRBV18	.	TRBJ1-1	.	13	TGTGCCAGCTCAGTGCACTCGAACACTGAAGCTTTCTTT	CASSVHSNTEAFF
TRBV3-1	.	TRBJ2-5	many	14	TGTGCCAGCAGCCCCGAGGGGGGCCTAGAGACCCAGTACTTC	CASSPEGGLETQYF
TRBV6-6	TRBD1	TRBJ1-3	.	15	TGTGCCAGCAGTCACCGCGACAGGGAGGGGAACACCATATATTTT	CASSHRDREGNTIYF
TRBV7-9	TRBD1	TRBJ1-2	many	16	TGTGCCAGCAGCTTAGGGGACAGGGTAAATTACTATGGCTACACCTTC	CASSLGDRVNYYGYTF
TRBV7-7	.	TRBJ2-1	.	13	TGTGCTAACGGCTTAGGACAGAGCAATGAGCAGTTCTTC	CANGLGQSNEQFF
TRBV6-5	TRBD1	TRBJ1-2	.	14	TGTGCCAGCAGTTACTCTGACAGGGGGGGAGGCTACACCTTC	CASSYSDRGGGYTF
TRBV7-2	TRBD2	TRBJ2-3	many	15	TGTGCCAGCAGCTTAGAAGGGACTAGCGTAGATACGCAGTATTTT	CASSLEGTSVDTQYF
TRBV6-5	TRBD1	TRBJ1-1	.	15	TGTGCCACACAATCGCGGGACAGGGGCAACACTGAAGCTTTCTTT	CATQSRDRGNTEAFF
TRBV7-2	.	TRBJ1-3	many	16	TGTGCCAGCAGCTTGCGTCAGACAGGAATAGGAAACACCATATATTTT	CASSLRQTGIGNTIYF
TRBV15	.	TRBJ2-5	many	14	TGTGCCACCAGCAGAGATAGGGCAGAAGAGACCCAGTACTTC	CATSRDRAEETQYF
TRBV12-3/TRBV12-4	.	TRBJ2-1	many	17	TGTGCCAGCAGTTTGAACCCCCCAGCGAATCCCTACAATGAGCAGTTCTTC	CASSLNPPANPYNEQFF
TRBV5-1	.	TRBJ1-1	.	11	TGCGCCAGCAGCGCGGGGACTGAAGCTTTCTTT	CASSAGTEAFF
TRBV7-9	.	TRBJ2-3	.	16	TGTGCCAGCAGCCCAGGGCGGGGGCGAGGCACAGATACGCAGTATTTT	CASSPGRGRGTDTQYF
TRBV6-1	.	TRBJ2-3	.	15	TGTGCCAGCAGTGAGAGGGGTGCTAGCTGGGGTACGCAGTATTTT	CASSERGASWGTQYF
TRBV12-3/TRBV12-4	.	TRBJ1-6	many	13	TGTGCCAGCAGAGGCGAAAACCATTCACCCCTCCACTTT	CASRGENHSPLHF
TRBV9	.	TRBJ2-3	many	15	TGTGCCAGCAGCCCCGAGCGTAGCTCAACAGATACGCAGTATTTT	CASSPERSSTDTQYF
TRBV5-5	.	TRBJ1-5	once	16	TGTGCCAGCAGCTTCGAGGCCACATTTCCCAATCAGCCCCAGCATTTC	CASSFEATFPNQPQHF
TRBV9	TRBD1	TRBJ1-2	few	15	TGTGCCAGCAGCGCCGACCGACAGGGCATCTATGGCTACACCTTC	CASSADRQGIYGYTF
TRBV3-1	.	TRBJ2-5	.	16	TGCGCCAGCAGCCAAGATCCGGGGGCACCGTGGGAGACCCAGTACTTC	CASSQDPGAPWETQYF
TRBV12-3/TRBV12-4	TRBD2	TRBJ2-3	few	18	TGTGCCAGCAGACACCGCGGGCTAGCGGGGGCCGTCACAGATACGCAGTATTTT	CASRHRGLAGAVTDTQYF
TRBV13	.	TRBJ1-2	many	14	TGTGCCAGCAGCTTAGGGGCTCGAAACTATGGCTACACCTTC	CASSLGARNYGYTF
TRBV14	.	TRBJ2-4	few	14	TGTGCCAGCAGCCAAAGTTTGGGAGGAAGCATTCAGTCCTTC	CASSQSLGGSIQSF
TRBV30	TRBD2	TRBJ2-3	many	10	TGTGCCCGGGGGGTAGATACGCAGTATTTT	CARGVDTQYF
TRBV12-3/TRBV12-4	.	TRBJ1-2	.	11	TGTGCCAGCAGCTCCGGCTTGTACACACCCTTC	CASSSGLYTPF
TRBV12-3/TRBV12-4	.	TRBJ1-3	many	15	TGTGCCAGCAGTTTCCCCGTTGCGGGGGGAAACACCATATATTTT	CASSFPVAGGNTIYF
TRBV24-1	.	TRBJ2-5	.	15	TGTGCCACCAGTGGGACAGCAGGGGTAGGGCAGACCCAGTACTTC	CATSGTAGVGQTQYF
TRBV6-5	.	TRBJ1-5	many	13	TGTGCCAGCAGTTCGGTTCCTAATCAGCCCCAGCATTTT	CASSSVPNQPQHF
TRBV5-8	.	TRBJ1-2	many	14	TGTGCCAGCAGTTACCAGGGTGGTAACTATGGCTACACCTTC	CASSYQGGNYGYTF
TRBV18	TRBD1	TRBJ1-2	.	17	TGTGCCAGCTCACCTATCGCTCTACAGGGGCCGTCTAGAGGCTACACCTTC	CASSPIALQGPSRGYTF
TRBV18	.	TRBJ1-4	few	16	TGTGCCAGCTCACCAGTCAGGGGTGGAATGTATGAAAAACTGTTTTTT	CASSPVRGGMYEKLFF
TRBV7-3	TRBD1	TRBJ1-6	once	17	TGTGCCAGCAGCTTAACGGGACAGGGGACTTATAATTCACCCCTCCACTTT	CASSLTGQGTYNSPLHF
TRBV19	TRBD2	TRBJ2-5	.	16	TGTGCCAGTAGTAGAGGACTAGCGGGGGGGCAAGAGACCCAGTACTTC	CASSRGLAGGQETQYF
TRBV7-9	TRBD1	TRBJ1-5	many	16	TGTGCCAGCAGCGATGCAGGGACAGTTAGCAATCAGCCCCAGCATTTT	CASSDAGTVSNQPQHF
TRBV20-1	.	TRBJ2-7	.	15	TGCAGTGCGGCGAACGGGGGAGGAAGCGTCTACGAGCAGTACTTC	CSAANGGGSVYEQYF
TRBV19	.	TRBJ2-5	many	15	TGTGCCAGTAGTACCCGAAGGACTCCCCTGGAGACCCAGTACTTC	CASSTRRTPLETQYF
TRBV5-1	.	TRBJ2-3	many	13	TGCGCCAGCAGCAGAAGCAACACAGATACGCAGTATTTT	CASSRSNTDTQYF
TRBV5-6	TRBD1	TRBJ1-4	many	18	TGTGCCAGCAGCTTGGAGGGACAGGCTACCACAACTAATGAAAAACTGTTTTTT	CASSLEGQATTTNEKLFF
TRBV5-8	.	TRBJ2-7	many	14	TGTGCCAGCAGCCTCGGTGGCAGATCCTACGAGCAGTACTTC	CASSLGGRSYEQYF
TRBV25-1	TRBD1	TRBJ1-5	.	14	TGTGCCAGCATGACCGGACAGGGAGATCAGCCCCAGCATTTT	CASMTGQGDQPQHF
TRBV20-1	TRBD2	TRBJ2-3	.	12	TGCAGTGCCAACGGGGGGGCCGATACGCAGTATTTT	CSANGGADTQYF
TRBV29-1	TRBD1	TRBJ1-2	many	18	TGCAGCGTTGATGGGCGTGGGACAGGGGTAGGGGGTAACTATGGCTACACCTTC	CSVDGRGTGVGGNYGYTF
TRBV6-6	.	TRBJ1-4	many	14	TGTGCCAGCAGATCCGACGGAGGGAATGAAAAACTGTTTTTT	CASRSDGGNEKLFF
TRBV7-2	.	TRBJ1-5	many	14	TGTGCCAGCAGCTTAGCGGGTCCAAATCAGCCCCAGCATTTT	CASSLAGPNQPQHF
TRBV10-3	.	TRBJ2-7	.	12	TGTGCCATCAGTGAGTCCGACTACGAGCAGTACTTC	CAISESDYEQYF